This T cell receptor (beta chain) comes out of a study of beta chain features in type 1 diabetes. Study details: Over all samples combined, some 110 million sorted cells were examined.

Cells sorted by CD45RO/CCR7/CD25/CD127/CD95/CD27 comprised CD4+ naive, central memory, regulatory and stem cell-like memory cells. The CDR3 is 15 residues long. Germline-derived CDR1 and CDR2 are KGHSH and LQKENI. Trimming left V 2 bases short and J 2 bases short, with 11 bases between. Study-wide points: Moderately but significantly shorter TCRB CDR3s were found in Type 1 diabetes patients in all four CD4+ subsets. The influence of HLA type on TCRB rearrangement stayed undetermined.

As for this clone: Antigen: not known.

TCRB transcripts that were expressed got sequenced, as all of the isolated RNA had been reverse transcribed. Data came from immunoSEQ multiplex PCR; TCRdb stores just in-frame clones and leaves some out. In the table there are around 70,000 clones, approximately 47% of which are singletons. The chain uses TRBV18 and TRBJ2-3; a weak D match, TRBD2 (7 bases). The specimen was central memory CD4+ T cells from blood. The source is a man aged 25-40 years with type 1 diabetes. Here the CDR3 DNA reads TGTGCCAGCTCACCAAACGGGGGGCTCACAGATACGCAGTATTTT. Its translation: CASSPNGGLTDTQYF. The complete variable domain, with remaining parts taken from reference TRBV18 and TRBJ2-3, reads NAGVMQNPRHLVRRRGQEARLRCSPMKGHSHVYWYRQLPEEGLKFMVYLQKENIIDESGMPKERFSAEFPKEGPSILRIQQVVRGDSAAYFCASSPNGGLTDTQYFGPGTRLTVL.